This T cell receptor beta chain came from a study of immune evolution from preneoplasia to lung adenocarcinoma. Findings and limits, study-wide: Later-stage lesions appeared to have more T cells, more diversity, less clonality.

Germline values: CDR1 MDHEN, CDR2 SYDVKM. Losses at the gene ends were 1 base for V and 0 bases for J; bases not matched to a gene: 4. The CDR3 runs 17 residues. Concerning this clone itself: Its antigen is unknown.

Sequencing used immunoSEQ multiplex PCR; TCRdb keeps in-frame clones, though not all of them. The repertoire consists of some 5,100 clones, with over 75% occurring once and the leading ten covering 10%. Sequenced input: FFPE normal lung tissue adjacent to the tumor. The TCR sequence derives from a person aged 50-75 years with lung adenocarcinoma. The chain joins TRBV28 to TRBJ2-1; 9 positions match TRBD2. The CDR3 region has the DNA TGTGCCAGCAGTTTATATTCAGCGGGAGGCTCCTACAATGAGCAGTTCTTC. Its translation is CASSLYSAGGSYNEQFF. The variable domain in full, with the rest retrieved from reference TRBV28 and TRBJ2-1, is DVKVTQSSRYLVKRTGEKVFLECVQDMDHENMFWYRQDPGLGLRLIYFSYDVKMKEKGDIPEGYSVSREKKERFSLILESASTNQTSMYLCASSLYSAGGSYNEQFFGPGTRLTVL.